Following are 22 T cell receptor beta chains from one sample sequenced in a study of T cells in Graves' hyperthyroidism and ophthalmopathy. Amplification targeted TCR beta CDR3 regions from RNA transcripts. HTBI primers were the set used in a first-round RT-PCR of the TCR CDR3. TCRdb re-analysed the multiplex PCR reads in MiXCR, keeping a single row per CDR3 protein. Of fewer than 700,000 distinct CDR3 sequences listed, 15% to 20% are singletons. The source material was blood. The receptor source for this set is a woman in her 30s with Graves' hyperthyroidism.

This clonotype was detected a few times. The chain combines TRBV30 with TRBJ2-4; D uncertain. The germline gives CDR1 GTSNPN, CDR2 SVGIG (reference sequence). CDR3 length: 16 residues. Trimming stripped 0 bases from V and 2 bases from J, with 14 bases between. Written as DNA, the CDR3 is TGTGCCTGGAGTGTTGGTCGCAGTGCTCCCAAAAACATTCAGTACTTC. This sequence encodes CAWSVGRSAPKNIQYF.

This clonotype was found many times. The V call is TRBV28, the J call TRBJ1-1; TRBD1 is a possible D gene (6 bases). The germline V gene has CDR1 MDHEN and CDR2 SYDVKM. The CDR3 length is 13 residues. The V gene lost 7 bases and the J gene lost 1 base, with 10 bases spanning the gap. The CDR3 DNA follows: TGTGCCAGCACTTGGGGGCAGAACACTGAAGCTTTCTTT. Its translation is CASTWGQNTEAFF.

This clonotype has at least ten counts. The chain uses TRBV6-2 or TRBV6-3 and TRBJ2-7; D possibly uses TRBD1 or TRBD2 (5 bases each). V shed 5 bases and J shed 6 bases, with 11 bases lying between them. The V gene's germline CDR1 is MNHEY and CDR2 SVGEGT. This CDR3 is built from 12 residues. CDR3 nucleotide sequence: TGTGCCAGCAGTAACAGGAGGAGCGAGCAGTACTTC. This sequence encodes CASSNRRSEQYF.

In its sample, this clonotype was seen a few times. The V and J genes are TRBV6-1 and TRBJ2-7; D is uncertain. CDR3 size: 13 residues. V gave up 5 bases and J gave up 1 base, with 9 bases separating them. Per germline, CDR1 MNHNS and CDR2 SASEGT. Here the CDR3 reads CASSSPNSYEQYF. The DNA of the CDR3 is TGTGCCAGCAGTTCGCCGAATTCCTACGAGCAGTACTTC.

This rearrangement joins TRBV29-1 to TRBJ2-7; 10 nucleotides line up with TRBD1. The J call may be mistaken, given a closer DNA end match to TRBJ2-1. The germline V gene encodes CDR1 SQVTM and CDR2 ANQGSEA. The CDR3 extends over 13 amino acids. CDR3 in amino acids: CSGGDRGGYEQFF. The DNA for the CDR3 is TGCAGCGGCGGGGACAGGGGAGGGTACGAGCAGTTCTTC.

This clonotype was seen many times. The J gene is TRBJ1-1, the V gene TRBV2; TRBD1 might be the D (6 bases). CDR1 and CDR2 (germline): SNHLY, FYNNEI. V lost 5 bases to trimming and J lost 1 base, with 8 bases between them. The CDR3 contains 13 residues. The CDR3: CASSHRENTEAFF. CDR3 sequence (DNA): TGTGCCAGCAGTCACAGGGAGAACACTGAAGCTTTCTTT.

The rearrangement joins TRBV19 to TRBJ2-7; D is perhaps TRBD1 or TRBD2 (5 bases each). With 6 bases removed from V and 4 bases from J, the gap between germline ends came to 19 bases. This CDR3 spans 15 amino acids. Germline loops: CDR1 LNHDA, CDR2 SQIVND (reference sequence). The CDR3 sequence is CASREEVSGRYEQYF. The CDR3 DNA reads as TGTGCCAGTAGGGAGGAGGTATCGGGACGGTACGAGCAGTACTTC.

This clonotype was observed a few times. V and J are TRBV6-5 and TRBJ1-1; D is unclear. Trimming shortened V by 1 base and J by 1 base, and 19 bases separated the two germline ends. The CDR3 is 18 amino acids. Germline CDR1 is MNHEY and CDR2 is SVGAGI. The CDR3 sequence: CASSYLRFEWGENTEAFF. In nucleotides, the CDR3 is TGTGCCAGCAGTTACTTACGGTTCGAATGGGGTGAGAACACTGAAGCTTTCTTT.

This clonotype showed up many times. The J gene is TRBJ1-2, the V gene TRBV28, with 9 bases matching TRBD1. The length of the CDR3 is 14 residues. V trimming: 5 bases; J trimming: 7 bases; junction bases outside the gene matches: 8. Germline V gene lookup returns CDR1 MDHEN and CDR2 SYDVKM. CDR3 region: CASSKQTGGVGYTF. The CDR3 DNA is TGTGCCAGCAGTAAACAGACAGGGGGGGTTGGCTACACCTTC.

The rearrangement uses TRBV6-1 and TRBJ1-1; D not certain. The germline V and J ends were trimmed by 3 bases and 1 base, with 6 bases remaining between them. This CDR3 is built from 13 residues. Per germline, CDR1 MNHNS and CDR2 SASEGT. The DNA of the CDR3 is TGTGCCAGCAGTGATGTGAGGAACACTGAAGCTTTCTTT. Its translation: CASSDVRNTEAFF.

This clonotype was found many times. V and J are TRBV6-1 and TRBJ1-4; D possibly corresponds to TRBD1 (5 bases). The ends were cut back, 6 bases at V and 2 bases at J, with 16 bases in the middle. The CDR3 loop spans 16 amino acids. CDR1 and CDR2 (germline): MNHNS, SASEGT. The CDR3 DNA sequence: TGTGCCAGCAGCCGCACAGGTCTATCCACTAATGAAAAACTGTTTTTT. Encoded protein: CASSRTGLSTNEKLFF.

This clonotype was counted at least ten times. The CDR3 loop reads CASSPGGPYEQYF. CDR3 in DNA: TGTGCCAGCAGCCCCGGGGGTCCCTACGAGCAGTACTTC. J is TRBJ2-7 and V is TRBV27; tentatively, D is TRBD2 (6 bases). CDR1 and CDR2 (germline): MNHEY, SMNVEV (reference sequence). The CDR3 contains 13 residues. V gave up 6 bases and J gave up 2 bases, with 11 bases separating them.

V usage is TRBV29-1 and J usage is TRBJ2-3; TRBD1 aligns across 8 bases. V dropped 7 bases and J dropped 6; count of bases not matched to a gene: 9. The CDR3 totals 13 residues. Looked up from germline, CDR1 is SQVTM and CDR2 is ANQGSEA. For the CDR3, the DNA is TGCAGCGCCCGGACAGGGTTTGACGATACGCAGTATTTT. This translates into CSARTGFDDTQYF.

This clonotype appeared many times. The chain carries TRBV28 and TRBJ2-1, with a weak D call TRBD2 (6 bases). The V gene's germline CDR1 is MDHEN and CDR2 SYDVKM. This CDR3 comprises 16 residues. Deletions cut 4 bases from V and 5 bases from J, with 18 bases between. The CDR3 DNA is TGTGCCAGCAGTTACCCCGGGACTGAGGAAGACAATGAGCAGTTCTTC. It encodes CASSYPGTEEDNEQFF.

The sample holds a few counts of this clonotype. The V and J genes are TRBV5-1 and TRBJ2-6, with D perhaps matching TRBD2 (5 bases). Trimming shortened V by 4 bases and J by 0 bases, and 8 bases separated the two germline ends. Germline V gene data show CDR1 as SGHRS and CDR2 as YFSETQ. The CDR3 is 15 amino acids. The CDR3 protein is CASSGGSSGANVLTF. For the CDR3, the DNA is TGCGCCAGCAGCGGCGGGTCCTCTGGGGCCAACGTCCTGACTTTC.

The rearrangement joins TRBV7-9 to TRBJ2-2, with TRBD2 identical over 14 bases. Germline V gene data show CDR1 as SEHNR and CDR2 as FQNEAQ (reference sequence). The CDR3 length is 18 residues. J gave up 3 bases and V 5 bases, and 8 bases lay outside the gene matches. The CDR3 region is CASSQGLAGERYTGELFF. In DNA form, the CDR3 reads TGTGCCAGCAGCCAGGGACTAGCGGGAGAAAGGTACACCGGGGAGCTGTTTTTT. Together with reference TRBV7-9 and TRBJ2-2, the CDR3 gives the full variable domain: DTGVSQNPRHKITKRGQNVTFRCDPISEHNRLYWYRQTLGQGPEFLTYFQNEAQLEKSRLLSDRFSAERPKGSFSTLEIQRTEQGDSAMYLCASSQGLAGERYTGELFFGEGSRLTVL.

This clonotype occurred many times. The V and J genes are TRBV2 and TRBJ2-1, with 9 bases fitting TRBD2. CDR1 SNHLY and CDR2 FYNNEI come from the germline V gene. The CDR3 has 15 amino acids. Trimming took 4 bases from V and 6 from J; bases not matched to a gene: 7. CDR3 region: CASSVLAGGTNEQFF. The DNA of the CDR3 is TGTGCCAGCAGTGTCTTGGCGGGAGGGACCAATGAGCAGTTCTTC.

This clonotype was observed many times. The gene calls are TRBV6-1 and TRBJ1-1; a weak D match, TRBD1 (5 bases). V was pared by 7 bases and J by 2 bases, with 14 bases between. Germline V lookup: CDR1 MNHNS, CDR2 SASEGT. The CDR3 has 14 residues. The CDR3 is CASNPDSLNTEAFF. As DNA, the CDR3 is TGTGCCAGCAACCCAGACAGCCTTAACACTGAAGCTTTCTTT.

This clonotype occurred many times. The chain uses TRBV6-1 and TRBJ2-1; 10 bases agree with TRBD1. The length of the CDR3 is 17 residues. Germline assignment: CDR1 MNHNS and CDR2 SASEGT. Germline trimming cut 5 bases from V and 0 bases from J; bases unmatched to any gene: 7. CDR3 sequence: CASSFLGQGSSYNEQFF. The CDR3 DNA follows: TGTGCCAGCAGTTTCTTGGGACAGGGGAGCTCCTACAATGAGCAGTTCTTC.

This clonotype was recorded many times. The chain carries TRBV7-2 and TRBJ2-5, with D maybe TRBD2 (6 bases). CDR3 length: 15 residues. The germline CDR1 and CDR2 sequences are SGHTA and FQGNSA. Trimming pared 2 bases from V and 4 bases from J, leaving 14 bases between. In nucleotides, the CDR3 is TGTGCCAGCAGCTTAAGTGGGGGGTCGGCAGAGACCCAGTACTTC. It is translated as CASSLSGGSAETQYF.

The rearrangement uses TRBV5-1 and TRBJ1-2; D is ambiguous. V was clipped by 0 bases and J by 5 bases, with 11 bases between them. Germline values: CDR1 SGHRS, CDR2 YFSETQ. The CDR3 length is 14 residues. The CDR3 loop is CASSLAAQEYGYTF. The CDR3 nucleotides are TGCGCCAGCAGCTTGGCCGCTCAGGAGTATGGCTACACCTTC.

DNA of the CDR3: TGTGCCAGCGGCCGGGACAGGGCGCCAGATACGCAGTATTTT. This gives the protein CASGRDRAPDTQYF. This chain connects TRBV6-1 to TRBJ2-3, with 9 bases matching TRBD1. The CDR3 is 14 amino acids. Germline values: CDR1 MNHNS, CDR2 SASEGT. The V gene end was trimmed by 8 bases and the J gene end by 4 bases; junction bases not matched to a gene: 7.